The sequence of this TCR beta chain was determined in a study of cytomegalovirus exposure and HLA in healthy donors. The study's findings and limits: For most subjects, TCR beta sequences were reported to predict HLA-A and HLA-B alleles with accuracy. While the bulk of TCR sequences proved rare, some public TCRs turned up in many donors. As a later analysis revealed, most CMV-associated TCR beta chains appeared HLA-restricted.

With regard to this clone: Antigen unknown.

The V and J ends lost 5 bases and 3 bases, in that order; junction bases with no gene match: 7. Germline V gene data show CDR1 as SEHNR and CDR2 as FQNEAQ (reference sequence). The CDR3 has 15 amino acids. Primers: 60 Vbeta forward and 13 Jbeta reverse. TCRdb's table, derived via immunoSEQ multiplex PCR, lists solely in-frame clones and lacks some. The sample totals approximately 82,000 clones. V and J are TRBV7-9 and TRBJ1-1, with TRBD1 matching over 9 bases. Sequencing input: PBMCs. The origin of this receptor is an older woman in good health and CMV-seronegative. The CDR3 reads CASSGRTGVYTEAFF. CDR3 in DNA: TGTGCCAGCAGCGGCCGGACAGGGGTATACACTGAAGCTTTCTTT.